This TCR beta chain came from a study of cytomegalovirus exposure and HLA in healthy donors. On this clone: Its specificity is unknown.

Study findings and constraints: In vitro, three CMV-associated chains proved specific for CMV antigens. First-cohort TCR clusters tended to co-occur in the roughly 130 validation repertoires, a later analysis found.

The donors belonged to the 120-subject validation cohort, separate from the approximately 700-subject first cohort. The data were produced by immunoSEQ multiplex PCR, yet TCRdb's version contains in-frame clones alone and is incomplete. Altogether about 190,000 clones are present, 75% to 90% being singletons, with the ten largest covering roughly 7%. The CDR3 extends over 15 amino acids. Deletions cut 1 base from V and 1 base from J, with 8 bases between. Germline CDR1 and CDR2: SGHVS and FQNEAQ. The clonotype was recovered from a man aged 18 to 35 in good health and CMV-seropositive. The gene calls are TRBV7-8 and TRBJ1-5; possible D gene TRBD1, 6 bases. The sample comprised PBMCs. The CDR3 DNA sequence: TGTGCCAGCAGCTTAGGGGGGCCGAGCAATCAGCCCCAGCATTTT. It translates to CASSLGGPSNQPQHF.